This passage covers 3 T cell receptor beta chains from one sample sequenced in a study of cytomegalovirus exposure and HLA in healthy donors. PCR primers comprised 60 Vbeta and 13 Jbeta primers. Measured with immunoSEQ multiplex PCR; TCRdb has only the in-frame clones, and not every one. Of some 180,000 clones in the sample, over 70% were seen once. The source material was PBMCs. All receptors come from a woman in her sixties in good health and CMV-seropositive.

This rearrangement joins TRBV28 to TRBJ1-3, with a possible D match to TRBD1 (6 bases). The CDR3 loop spans 16 amino acids. The germline CDR1 and CDR2 sequences are MDHEN and SYDVKM. Trimming took off 6 bases at V and 3 bases at J, with 18 bases between the two ends. CDR3 bases: TGTGCCAGCAGGCCCTCAGGGGAAGGAGGTGGAAACACCATATATTTT. Protein: CASRPSGEGGGNTIYF.

This clone has just a few counts. The chain joins TRBV29-1 to TRBJ2-7; TRBD2 matches 8 bases. The CDR3 is made up of 13 amino acids. The germline V gene has CDR1 SQVTM and CDR2 ANQGSEA. Germline trimming cut 4 bases from V and 6 bases from J; bases unmatched to any gene: 8. CDR3 DNA sequence: TGCAGCGTTGGGGGCGGGAGGCCTCGCGAGCAGTACTTC. Amino acids: CSVGGGRPREQYF.

The rearrangement uses TRBV11-2 and TRBJ2-4; D perhaps matches TRBD1 (5 bases). V was pared by 8 bases and J by 12 bases, with 17 bases between. This CDR3 has 12 residues. The germline V gene encodes CDR1 SGHAT and CDR2 FQNNGV. CDR3 coding DNA: TGTGCCAGCGGCAAGTGGGGCTCCAGTCAGTACTTC. It encodes CASGKWGSSQYF.